This T cell receptor beta chain was identified in a study of cytomegalovirus exposure and HLA in healthy donors. Whole-study findings and limits: Diagnosis of cytomegalovirus status made by the classifier reportedly showed high specificity and sensitivity. About 87% or about 30% of the time was how often most TCR beta V segments were productive, according to an earlier analysis. Exclusion applied to some V segments, including TRBV6-2 and TRBV6-3, as they were indistinguishable.

Points on this clone: Antigen unknown.

Germline assignment: CDR1 SEHNR and CDR2 FQNEAQ (reference sequence). V gave up 5 bases and J gave up 6 bases; unmatched junction bases: 13. CDR3 length: 17 residues. The PCR had 60 Vbeta and 13 Jbeta primers. TCRdb's copy holds only in-frame clones and misses some; the assay was immunoSEQ multiplex PCR. The table records roughly 150,000 clones, less than 85% of them present only once. This clonotype originated in a woman aged 45-65 years in good health and CMV-seropositive. The genes are TRBV7-9 and TRBJ2-1; TRBD2 matches at 10 bases. The sequencing sample was made of PBMCs. CDR3 in amino acids: CASSTGPRLAGVNEQFF. In nucleotides, the CDR3 is TGTGCCAGCAGCACAGGGCCTAGGCTAGCGGGGGTCAATGAGCAGTTCTTC. The whole variable domain, remainder taken from reference TRBV7-9 and TRBJ2-1, is DTGVSQNPRHKITKRGQNVTFRCDPISEHNRLYWYRQTLGQGPEFLTYFQNEAQLEKSRLLSDRFSAERPKGSFSTLEIQRTEQGDSAMYLCASSTGPRLAGVNEQFFGPGTRLTVL.